Below are 3 T cell receptor beta chains sequenced from a single sample in a study of graft-versus-host responses after intestinal transplantation. Graft tissue processing released intraepithelial and lamina propria lymphocytes. Sequenced by immunoSEQ multiplex PCR; TCRdb stores in-frame clones only, minus some. This table has around 3,600 clones, roughly 72% appearing once. Sample: ileum tissue, taken 1,000 to 1,100 days after intestinal transplantation. The receptors originated from a human patient who received an intestinal transplant, so some T cells may come from the graft donor.

The rearrangement uses TRBV2 and TRBJ2-3; TRBD2 matches at 11 bases. The germline gives CDR1 SNHLY, CDR2 FYNNEI. The CDR3 runs to 19 residues. The junction had 10 bases not matched to a gene; V was cut back by 2 bases and J by 0 bases. CDR3: CASSETVLAGGPSTDTQYF. In DNA form, the CDR3 reads TGTGCCAGCAGTGAAACTGTGCTAGCGGGGGGCCCGAGCACAGATACGCAGTATTTT.

To note about this clone: Within the sample, other DNA sequences also encode this same CDR3. The V and J genes are TRBV19 and TRBJ1-2, with a tentative D call TRBD1 (5 bases). The CDR3 runs 14 residues. CDR1 is LNHDA and CDR2 is SQIVND in the germline V gene (reference sequence). The V and J ends lost 7 bases and 8 bases respectively, with 20 bases between them. Here the CDR3 reads CASIITGTHLGYTF. The CDR3 DNA is TGTGCCAGTATCATCACCGGGACGCATTTGGGCTACACCTTC.

This chain links TRBV30 with TRBJ1-5; D is unresolved. Trimming removed 1 base from V and 0 bases from J, with 4 bases in between. The CDR3 is 13 amino acids. Germline assignment: CDR1 GTSNPN and CDR2 SVGIG (reference sequence). The CDR3 loop reads CAWSEGSNQPQHF. The CDR3 region has the DNA TGTGCCTGGAGTGAGGGTAGCAATCAGCCCCAGCATTTT.